A single sample is the source of the 6 T cell receptor beta chains below, sequenced in a study of cytomegalovirus exposure and HLA in healthy donors. Amplification used 60 Vbeta primers and 13 Jbeta primers. Profiling relied on immunoSEQ multiplex PCR, and the TCRdb table lists in-frame clones only, not all of them. This table has under 150,000 clones, 50% to 70% appearing once. The specimen was PBMCs. These receptors originate from a woman aged 40 to 50 in good health and CMV-seropositive.

The chain combines TRBV18 with TRBJ2-7; 9 bases fit TRBD1. Trimming cost V 5 bases and J 3 bases; bases outside gene matches: 2. The CDR3 is 13 amino acids. Germline CDR1 is KGHSH and CDR2 is LQKENI. The CDR3, as DNA: TGTGCCAGCTCATCGGACAGGGGCTACGAGCAGTACTTC. As protein: CASSSDRGYEQYF.

The genes are TRBV28 and TRBJ1-2, with D unclear. This CDR3 is 14 amino acids long. The V end was cut by 1 base, the J end by 5 bases, with 11 bases between. Germline lookup yields CDR1 MDHEN and CDR2 SYDVKM. The CDR3 loop is CASSLFSLRYGYTF. CDR3 coding DNA: TGTGCCAGCAGTTTATTTAGTTTACGGTATGGCTACACCTTC.

The chain carries TRBV19 and TRBJ2-2; D gene ambiguous. Germline CDR1 and CDR2: LNHDA and SQIVND (reference sequence). The CDR3 has 14 residues. Trimming pared 10 bases from V and 2 bases from J, leaving 14 bases between. Here the CDR3 reads CATKPYQNTGELFF. The CDR3 nucleotides read TGTGCCACAAAACCCTACCAAAACACCGGGGAGCTGTTTTTT. Full variable domain (rest looked up from reference TRBV19 and TRBJ2-2): DGGITQSPKYLFRKEGQNVTLSCEQNLNHDAMYWYRQDPGQGLRLIYYSQIVNDFQKGDIAEGYSVSREKKESFPLTVTSAQKNPTAFYLCATKPYQNTGELFFGEGSRLTVL.

This rearrangement joins TRBV11-2 to TRBJ2-3; D is uncertain. Trimming pared 2 bases from V and 3 bases from J, leaving 15 bases between. From germline, CDR1 is SGHAT and CDR2 FQNNGV. CDR3 length: 16 amino acids. CDR3 DNA: TGTGCCAGCAGCTTATTCTGGGCGCCAGATACAGATACGCAGTATTTT. It translates to CASSLFWAPDTDTQYF.

This clone came up a few times. The chain is built from TRBV27 and TRBJ2-7; 8 positions agree with TRBD2. The CDR3 has 16 amino acids. The germline gives CDR1 MNHEY, CDR2 SMNVEV (reference sequence). V was clipped by 5 bases and J by 3 bases; unmatched bases: 12. The CDR3 bases are TGTGCCAGCAGTCACGGGGGGGGGACGGAAATCTACGAGCAGTACTTC. It codes for CASSHGGGTEIYEQYF.

This sequence joins TRBV5-4 and TRBJ2-3; TRBD2 matches 8 bases. This CDR3 comprises 18 residues. Germline V gives CDR1 SGHNT, CDR2 YYREEE (reference sequence). The J segment lost 2 bases and the V segment lost 4 bases, leaving 15 bases of the junction unmatched. The CDR3, as DNA: TGTGCCAGCAGCCCACGGGGGGGGCGGGGTTCCGCCACAGATACGCAGTATTTT. It specifies CASSPRGGRGSATDTQYF.